The source of this T cell receptor beta chain is a study of cytomegalovirus exposure and HLA in healthy donors. Study results and limitations: Previous analysis showed most TCR beta V segments were productive about 90% or about 30% of the time. The HLA-A and HLA-B alleles of most subjects were reportedly predicted accurately from TCR beta sequences.

The PCR employed 60 Vbeta primers together with 13 Jbeta primers. Measured with immunoSEQ multiplex PCR; TCRdb has only the in-frame clones, and not every one. The sample shows fewer than 75,000 clones, 60% to 85% of them seen only once. The CDR3 sequence is 15 residues long. The germline V gene has CDR1 MNHNY and CDR2 SVGAGI (reference sequence). V was clipped by 2 bases and J by 4 bases; unmatched bases: 4. In the case of this clone: What it binds is not known.

The sequence came from a man between 65 and 80 years old in good health and CMV-seronegative. The chain is built from TRBV6-6 and TRBJ1-5; 8 bases map to TRBD1. Sequenced input: PBMCs. The DNA for the CDR3 is TGTGCCAGCAGTTACGGGGACAGGACTAATCAGCCCCAGCATTTT. The encoded protein is CASSYGDRTNQPQHF.